This entry features one T cell receptor beta chain sequence. There is no known antigen for this receptor. The sample holds no much larger clone one base away, and base qualities are not on file. The CDR3 contains 15 residues, cysteine and phenylalanine counted. The entry retains the CDR3 DNA only, 45 bases that are in frame from base 1. V was cut back by 0 bases and J by 1 base, leaving a gap of 8 bases between them. From a lookup of the germline V gene, CDR1 and CDR2 are SGHTA and FQGNSA. The data belong to a study of blood T cell repertoires in COVID-19 (dated by TCRdb to the early 2020s). For the wider study: The collaborator samples originated in the United States, Italy and Spain and spanned the acute and convalescent phases of COVID-19. The prospective study material was composed of cDNA or gDNA derived from T cells, B-cell-depleted T cells, or PBMCs. The dataset comprised deeply sampled blood TCRbeta repertoires from subjects exposed to, actively infected with, or recovered from COVID-19. The repertoires were released in a freely available public database intended as a resource for research on the immune response to SARS-CoV-2. The samples were drawn from two sources: the first 160 participants of the ongoing ImmuneRACE study, and 1,200 or so subjects contributed by 6 global collaborators. Sample metadata almost always included a de-identified subject ID, COVID-19 status, age in years and sex. HLA class I and class II types, where available, came from metadata supplied by the sample provider rather than from assay-based typing. Results and caveats for the whole study, not just this receptor: The quantity of clinical and demographic metadata differed by source and by participant and was supplied without curation.

Each collaborating institution followed its own protocols to collect whole blood in K2EDTA tubes. For TCRbeta analysis, collaborators shipped samples as frozen whole blood, isolated PBMCs, or DNA extracted from either of those sample types. TCRbeta CDR3 regions were amplified from genomic DNA using the immunoSEQ Assay, a bias-controlled multiplex PCR. The study's processing was this. The number of nucleated cells in each sample was estimated by amplification of reference gene primers within the assay. Sequence reads were collapsed and filtered to measure the absolute abundance of every unique TCRbeta CDR3 rearrangement. For each sample, productive Simpson clonality was calculated as the square root of Simpson's diversity index across productive rearrangements. Entries here come from immuneACCESS through TCRdb and include only in-frame sequences with V and J called. Some clones fail to appear in such tables; in the studies checked, an unresolved V gene covers under half of the shortfall, and the cause of the remainder is unknown. V, J and clone size were drawn from that table, and D and trimming were deduced from the DNA. This sample is represented by some 85,000 clones; roughly 87% of them were singletons. 7.5% to 9.5% of the sample rests with the top ten.

The chain joins TRBV7-2 to TRBJ2-3; the best D guess is TRBD2, with 6 bases matching. Material: peripheral blood. The receptor was isolated from a man over 45 with acute or convalescent COVID-19. The CDR3 corresponds to CASSLAASGTDTQYF. The DNA reads TGTGCCAGCAGCTTAGCGGCTAGCGGCACAGATACGCAGTATTTT.